The 10 T cell receptor beta chains below come from one sample, sequenced in a study of control samples from healthy donors and cancer patients. Profiling relied on immunoSEQ multiplex PCR, and the TCRdb table lists in-frame clones only, not all of them. The table has some 190,000 clones, 91% seen once; the top ten hold 1.8%. The sample consisted of blood. These receptors were obtained from a man aged 25 to 45 in good health.

V usage is TRBV3-1 (or the pseudogene TRBV3-2) and J usage is TRBJ1-1; TRBD1 might be the D (6 bases). Between the trimmed V and J ends, which lost 3 bases and 12 bases, there was a span of 20 bases. Germline CDR1 and CDR2: LGHDT and YNNKEL (reference sequence). The length of the CDR3 is 14 residues. The CDR3 coding sequence is TGTGCCAGCAGCCAGGCCGCGTTGGGGGGCCTATCTTTCTTT. Its protein product is CASSQAALGGLSFF.

This chain connects TRBV12-3 or TRBV12-4 to TRBJ1-4; possible D gene TRBD1, 6 bases. With 8 bases removed from V and 12 bases from J, the gap between germline ends came to 13 bases. The CDR3 has 11 residues. Here the CDR3 DNA reads TGTGCCAGCGGCGTACAGGGAGAACTGTTTTTT. Protein product: CASGVQGELFF.

The CDR3: CASSLAMTSLQFF. The CDR3 coding sequence is TGTGCCAGCAGCTTAGCTATGACTAGTTTGCAGTTCTTC. This chain uses TRBV7-9 with TRBJ2-1, with D perhaps TRBD2 (6 bases). The germline V gene encodes CDR1 SEHNR and CDR2 FQNEAQ (reference sequence). This CDR3 region has 13 residues. The V and J ends lost 0 bases and 12 bases respectively, with 12 bases between them.

The chain employs TRBV5-1 and TRBJ1-2; unclear D gene. Germline CDR1 SGHRS, CDR2 YFSETQ. Trimming left V 1 base short and J 7 bases short, with 11 bases between. This CDR3 has 13 amino acids. For the CDR3, the DNA is TGCGCCAGCAGCTTGAAGGAGGGTCTTGGCTACACCTTC. Translating gives CASSLKEGLGYTF.

In the case of this clone: The sample has other DNA sequences that encode this CDR3 too. The rearrangement uses TRBV9 and TRBJ2-7; tentative D call: TRBD1 (5 bases). CDR1 and CDR2 (germline): SGDLS, YYNGEE. The V end lost 4 bases, the J end lost 1 base, and 9 bases lay between the germline ends. The CDR3 spans 13 residues. In DNA, the CDR3 is TGTGCCAGCAGCCCAAGGGGTTCCTACGAGCAGTACTTC. Protein: CASSPRGSYEQYF.

The chain is built from TRBV7-2 and TRBJ1-5, with D maybe TRBD1 (6 bases). CDR1 is SGHTA and CDR2 is FQGNSA in the germline V gene. CDR3 length: 15 residues. Trimming removed 5 bases at V and 7 bases at J, with 18 bases between. The CDR3 nucleotides are TGTGCCAGCAGCCCCCAGCCGGGGGCACGGCAGCCCCAGCATTTT. Translating it yields CASSPQPGARQPQHF.

This sequence joins TRBV30 and TRBJ2-7; no reliable D call. Trimming removed 5 bases at V and 5 bases at J, with 28 bases between. Germline assignment: CDR1 GTSNPN and CDR2 SVGIG (reference sequence). CDR3 length equals 17 residues. Here the CDR3 DNA reads TGTGCCTGGCGCCCCCCCCTTTTTTGGACGGCCGAGGACGAGCAGTACTTC. Translating it yields CAWRPPLFWTAEDEQYF.

The CDR3, as DNA: TGTGCCAGCAGCCCTGCCGGGACGGCGAACACTGAAGCTTTCTTT. Translation gives CASSPAGTANTEAFF. The chain carries TRBV5-4 and TRBJ1-1; TRBD1 is a possible D gene (5 bases). The CDR3 length is 15 residues. Germline CDR1 reads SGHNT; CDR2 reads YYREEE (reference sequence). Deletions cut 4 bases from V and 1 base from J, with 14 bases between.

This sequence joins TRBV5-1 and TRBJ2-1; possible D gene TRBD2, 5 bases. Germline CDR1 and CDR2: SGHRS and YFSETQ. With 4 bases removed from V and 8 bases from J, the gap between germline ends came to 16 bases. The CDR3 length is 14 residues. This CDR3 reads CASSSLAGTDEQFF. CDR3 DNA sequence: TGCGCCAGCAGCAGCCTAGCCGGTACCGATGAGCAGTTCTTC. Looking up the rest from reference TRBV5-1 and TRBJ2-1 gives the full variable domain: KAGVTQTPRYLIKTRGQQVTLSCSPISGHRSVSWYQQTPGQGLQFLFEYFSETQRNKGNFPGRFSGRQFSNSRSEMNVSTLELGDSALYLCASSSLAGTDEQFFGPGTRLTVL.

The CDR3 DNA reads TGTGCCAGCAGTTACTCCCCCTTATACAATGAGCAGTTCTTC. Protein: CASSYSPLYNEQFF. The chain recombines TRBV6-5 with TRBJ2-1; D call uncertain. The CDR3 sequence is 14 residues long. The germline V gene encodes CDR1 MNHEY and CDR2 SVGAGI. Trimming shortened V by 0 bases and J by 4 bases, and 7 bases separated the two germline ends.